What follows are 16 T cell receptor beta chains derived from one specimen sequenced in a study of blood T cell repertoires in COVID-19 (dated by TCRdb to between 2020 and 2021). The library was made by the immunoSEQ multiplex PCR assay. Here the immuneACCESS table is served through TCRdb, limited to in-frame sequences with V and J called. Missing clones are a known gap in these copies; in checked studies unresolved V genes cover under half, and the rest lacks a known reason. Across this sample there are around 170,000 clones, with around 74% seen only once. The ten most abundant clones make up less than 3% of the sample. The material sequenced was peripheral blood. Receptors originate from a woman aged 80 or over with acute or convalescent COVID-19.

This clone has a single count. This CDR3 reads CAVARRPTSGRSVQEQFF. Here the CDR3 DNA reads TGTGCCGTTGCCCGCCGGCCGACTAGCGGGAGGAGCGTCCAGGAGCAGTTCTTC. The chain has TRBV10-3 and TRBJ2-1; 13 bases line up with TRBD2. Trimming removed 11 bases from V and 10 bases from J; junction bases left unmatched: 23. Germline V lookup: CDR1 ENHRY, CDR2 SYGVKD. The CDR3 runs 18 residues.

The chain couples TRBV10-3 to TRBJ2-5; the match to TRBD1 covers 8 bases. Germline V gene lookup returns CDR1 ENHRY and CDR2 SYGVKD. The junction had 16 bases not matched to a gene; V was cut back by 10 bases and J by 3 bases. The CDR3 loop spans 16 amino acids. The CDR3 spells CATGPSDRGGEETQYF. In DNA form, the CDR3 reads TGTGCCACCGGACCCTCCGACAGGGGCGGAGAAGAGACCCAGTACTTC.

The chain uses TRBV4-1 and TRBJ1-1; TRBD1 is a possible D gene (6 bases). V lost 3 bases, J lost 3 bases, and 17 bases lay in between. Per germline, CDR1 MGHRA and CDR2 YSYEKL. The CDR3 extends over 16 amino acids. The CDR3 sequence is CASSQNPQGTDTEAFF. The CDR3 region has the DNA TGCGCCAGCAGCCAGAACCCACAGGGAACGGACACTGAAGCTTTCTTT.

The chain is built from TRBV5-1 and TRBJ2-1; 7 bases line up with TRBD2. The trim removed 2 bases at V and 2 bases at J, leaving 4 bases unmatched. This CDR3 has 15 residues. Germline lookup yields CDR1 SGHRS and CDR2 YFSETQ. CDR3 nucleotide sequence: TGCGCCAGCAGCTTCGAGGCGGGAGCCTACAATGAGCAGTTCTTC. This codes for CASSFEAGAYNEQFF.

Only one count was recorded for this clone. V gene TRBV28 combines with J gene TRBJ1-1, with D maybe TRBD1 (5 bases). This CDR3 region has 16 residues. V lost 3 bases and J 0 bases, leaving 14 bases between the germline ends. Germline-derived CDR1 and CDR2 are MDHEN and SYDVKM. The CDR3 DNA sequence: TGTGCCAGCAGTTTCCCCCGGGGCGGGGTGAACACTGAAGCTTTCTTT. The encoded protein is CASSFPRGGVNTEAFF. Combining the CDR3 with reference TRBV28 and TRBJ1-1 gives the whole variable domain DVKVTQSSRYLVKRTGEKVFLECVQDMDHENMFWYRQDPGLGLRLIYFSYDVKMKEKGDIPEGYSVSREKKERFSLILESASTNQTSMYLCASSFPRGGVNTEAFFGQGTRLTVV.

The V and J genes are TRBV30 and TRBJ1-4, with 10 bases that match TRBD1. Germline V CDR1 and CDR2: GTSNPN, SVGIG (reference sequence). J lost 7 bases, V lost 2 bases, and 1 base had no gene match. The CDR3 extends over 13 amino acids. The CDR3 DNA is TGTGCCTGGAGTCGGACAGGGGGTGAAAAACTGTTTTTT. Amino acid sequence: CAWSRTGGEKLFF.

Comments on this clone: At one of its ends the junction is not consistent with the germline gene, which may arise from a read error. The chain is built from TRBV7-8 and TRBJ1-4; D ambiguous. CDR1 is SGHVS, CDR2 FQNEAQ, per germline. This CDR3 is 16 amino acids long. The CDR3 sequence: CASSLVFWGVNDKLFF. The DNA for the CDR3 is TGTGCCAGCAGCTTAGTTTTTTGGGGAGTTAATGACAAACTGTTTTTT.

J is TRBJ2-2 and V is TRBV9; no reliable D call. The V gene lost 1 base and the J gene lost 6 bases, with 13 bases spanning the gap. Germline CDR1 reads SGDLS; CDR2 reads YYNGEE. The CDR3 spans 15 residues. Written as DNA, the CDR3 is TGTGCCAGCAGCGTAACGTATAGCTGGTCCGGGGAGCTGTTTTTT. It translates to CASSVTYSWSGELFF.

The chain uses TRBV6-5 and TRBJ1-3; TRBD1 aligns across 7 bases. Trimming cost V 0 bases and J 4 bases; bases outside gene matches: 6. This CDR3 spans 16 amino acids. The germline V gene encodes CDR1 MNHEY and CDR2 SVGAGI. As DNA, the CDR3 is TGTGCCAGCAGTTACTCGGGACAGCAATCAGGAAACACCATATATTTT. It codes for CASSYSGQQSGNTIYF.

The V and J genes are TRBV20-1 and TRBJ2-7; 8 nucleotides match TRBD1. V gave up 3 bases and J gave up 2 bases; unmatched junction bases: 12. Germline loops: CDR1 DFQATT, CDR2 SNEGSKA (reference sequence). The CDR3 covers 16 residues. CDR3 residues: CSASHWGQGATYEQYF. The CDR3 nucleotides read TGCAGTGCTAGTCACTGGGGCCAGGGGGCGACCTACGAGCAGTACTTC.

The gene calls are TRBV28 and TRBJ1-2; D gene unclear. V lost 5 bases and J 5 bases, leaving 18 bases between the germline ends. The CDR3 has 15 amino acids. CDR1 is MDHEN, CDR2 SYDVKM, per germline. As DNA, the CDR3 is TGTGCCAGCAGTGAGCCGGGATCCTTAGGTTATGGCTACACCTTC. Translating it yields CASSEPGSLGYGYTF.

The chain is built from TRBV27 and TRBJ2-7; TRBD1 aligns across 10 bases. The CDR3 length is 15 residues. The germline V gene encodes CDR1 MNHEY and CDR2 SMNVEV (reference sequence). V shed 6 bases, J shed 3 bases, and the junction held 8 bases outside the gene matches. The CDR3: CASRRRGTGVYEQYF. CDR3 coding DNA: TGTGCCAGCAGGCGCCGGGGGACAGGGGTCTACGAGCAGTACTTC.

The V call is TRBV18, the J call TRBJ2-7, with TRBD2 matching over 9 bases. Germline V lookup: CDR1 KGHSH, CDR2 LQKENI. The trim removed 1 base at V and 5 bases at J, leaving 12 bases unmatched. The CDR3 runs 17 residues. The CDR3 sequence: CASSPRSLAGNTNEQYF. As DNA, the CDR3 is TGTGCCAGCTCACCACGAAGTCTAGCGGGAAATACTAACGAGCAGTACTTC.

The CDR3 region has the DNA TGTGCCAGCAGCTTAGCGGGAGGTCGCTACAATGAGCAGTTCTTC. It encodes CASSLAGGRYNEQFF. This sequence joins TRBV7-6 and TRBJ2-1, with a possible D match to TRBD2 (6 bases). CDR3 length: 15 amino acids. Trimming removed 0 bases from V and 3 bases from J, with 9 bases in between. In germline, CDR1 is SGHVS, CDR2 FNYEAQ.

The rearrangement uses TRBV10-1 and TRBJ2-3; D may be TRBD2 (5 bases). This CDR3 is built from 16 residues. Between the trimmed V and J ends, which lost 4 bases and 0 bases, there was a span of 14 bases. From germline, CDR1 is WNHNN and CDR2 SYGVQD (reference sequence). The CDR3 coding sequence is TGCGCCAGCAGTGGACCCCAGAGGACTAGCACAGATACGCAGTATTTT. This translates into CASSGPQRTSTDTQYF.

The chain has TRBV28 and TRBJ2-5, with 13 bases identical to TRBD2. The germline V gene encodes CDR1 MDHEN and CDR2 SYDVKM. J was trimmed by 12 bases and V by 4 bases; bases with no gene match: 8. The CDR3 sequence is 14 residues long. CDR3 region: CASSSGTSGNAKYF. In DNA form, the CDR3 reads TGTGCCAGCAGTTCCGGGACTAGCGGGAATGCGAAGTACTTC.